This T cell receptor beta chain was captured in a study of cytomegalovirus exposure and HLA in healthy donors. Notes on the study in general: It was confirmed in vitro that a few of the CMV-associated chains were specific for CMV antigens.

A remark on this clone: Its antigen is unknown.

The PCR contained 60 Vbeta and 13 Jbeta primers. Method: immunoSEQ multiplex PCR; TCRdb's copy keeps in-frame clones and lacks some. This sample has around 210,000 clones; approximately 78% occur once, and the top ten carry around 0.44%. After removal of 3 bases from V and 3 bases from J, the junction contained 2 bases not matched to a gene. Germline-derived CDR1 and CDR2 are KGHSH and LQKENI. The CDR3 length is 13 residues. The specimen was PBMCs. This clonotype originated in a boy younger than 18 in good health and CMV-seronegative. The gene calls are TRBV18 and TRBJ2-7, with 7 bases fitting TRBD1. The CDR3 DNA reads as TGTGCCAGCTCACCGGGACAGCACTACGAGCAGTACTTC. Its translation: CASSPGQHYEQYF.